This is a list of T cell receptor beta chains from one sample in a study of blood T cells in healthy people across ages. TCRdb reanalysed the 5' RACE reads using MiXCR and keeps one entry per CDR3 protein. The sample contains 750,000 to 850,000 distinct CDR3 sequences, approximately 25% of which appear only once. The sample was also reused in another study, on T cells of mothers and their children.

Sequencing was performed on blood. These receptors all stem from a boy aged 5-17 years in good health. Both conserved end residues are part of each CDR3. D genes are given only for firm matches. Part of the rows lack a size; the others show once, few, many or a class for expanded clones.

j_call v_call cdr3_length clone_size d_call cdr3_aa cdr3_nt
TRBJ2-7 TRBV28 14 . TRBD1 CASQTGGVSYEQYF TGTGCCAGCCAGACAGGGGGGGTTTCCTACGAGCAGTACTTC
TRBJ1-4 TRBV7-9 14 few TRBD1 CASSDGTANEKLFF TGTGCCAGCAGCGACGGGACAGCTAATGAAAAACTGTTTTTT
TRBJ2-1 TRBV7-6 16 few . CASSLGGVPNYNEQFF TGTGCCAGCAGCTTAGGGGGGGTGCCCAACTACAATGAGCAGTTCTTC
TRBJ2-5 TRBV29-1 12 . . CSVELGLETQYF TGCAGCGTTGAATTGGGACTAGAGACCCAGTACTTC
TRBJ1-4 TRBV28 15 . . CASSPSTSTSEKLFF TGTGCCAGCAGCCCGAGTACTTCAACTAGTGAAAAACTGTTTTTT
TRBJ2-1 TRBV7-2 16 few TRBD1 CASSLGRAGGRDEQFF TGTGCCAGCAGCTTAGGAAGGGCAGGGGGCAGGGATGAGCAGTTCTTC
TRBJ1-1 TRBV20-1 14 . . CSASPWGMNTEAFF TGCAGTGCTAGCCCGTGGGGCATGAACACTGAAGCTTTCTTT
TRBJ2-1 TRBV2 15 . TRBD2 CASRGGGGSYNEQFF TGTGCCAGCAGGGGAGGCGGGGGCTCCTACAATGAGCAGTTCTTC
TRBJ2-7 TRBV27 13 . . CASSLTPLYEQYF TGTGCCAGCAGTTTAACACCGCTCTACGAGCAGTACTTC
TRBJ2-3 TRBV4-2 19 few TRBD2 CASSHGLGGTSSSTDTQYF TGTGCCAGCAGCCACGGGCTGGGGGGGACTTCCTCTAGCACAGATACGCAGTATTTT
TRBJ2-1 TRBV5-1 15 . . CASTNTGGSYNEQFF TGCGCCAGCACAAATACAGGAGGCTCCTACAATGAGCAGTTCTTC
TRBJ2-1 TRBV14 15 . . CASSPARGDYNEQFF TGTGCCAGCAGCCCAGCCAGGGGGGACTACAATGAGCAGTTCTTC
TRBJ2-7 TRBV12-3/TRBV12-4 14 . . CASSFSRVAYEQYF TGTGCCAGCAGTTTCTCCAGGGTGGCCTACGAGCAGTACTTC
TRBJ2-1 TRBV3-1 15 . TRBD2 CASSLERGAYNEQFF TGTGCCAGCAGCCTCGAGCGGGGGGCCTACAATGAGCAGTTCTTC
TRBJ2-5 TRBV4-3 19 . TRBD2 CASSQERVGSGGALETQYF TGCGCCAGCAGCCAAGAAAGAGTAGGGAGCGGGGGGGCCTTAGAGACCCAGTACTTC
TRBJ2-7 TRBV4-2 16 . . CASSQVVIGSGDEQYF TGTGCCAGCAGCCAAGTAGTAATTGGCTCGGGAGACGAGCAGTACTTC
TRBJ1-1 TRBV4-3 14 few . CASSQQGLITEAFF TGCGCCAGCAGCCAACAAGGACTGATCACTGAAGCTTTCTTT
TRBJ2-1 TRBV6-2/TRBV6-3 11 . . CASTHGGMEFF TGTGCCAGCACCCACGGGGGTATGGAGTTCTTC
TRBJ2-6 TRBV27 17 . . CASSLSHSSSGANVLTF TGTGCCAGCAGTTTAAGTCACAGTTCCTCTGGGGCCAACGTCCTGACTTTC
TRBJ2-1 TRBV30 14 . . CAWAIQSSYNEQFF TGTGCCTGGGCGATACAAAGCTCCTACAATGAGCAGTTCTTC
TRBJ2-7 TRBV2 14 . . CASRYRVSSYEQYF TGTGCCAGCAGATACAGGGTTAGCTCCTACGAGCAGTACTTC
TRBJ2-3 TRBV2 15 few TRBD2 CASSASGTNTDTQYF TGTGCCAGCAGCGCTTCCGGGACTAACACAGATACGCAGTATTTT